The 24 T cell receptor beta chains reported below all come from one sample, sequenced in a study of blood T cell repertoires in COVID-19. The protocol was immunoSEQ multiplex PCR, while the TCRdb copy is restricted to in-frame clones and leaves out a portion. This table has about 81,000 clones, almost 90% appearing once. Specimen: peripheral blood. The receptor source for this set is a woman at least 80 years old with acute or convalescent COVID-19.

The DNA for the CDR3 is TGCGCCAGCAGCTTGGGTTCTGCGGGCGCCGAGCAGTACTTC. Protein product: CASSLGSAGAEQYF. V and J are TRBV5-1 and TRBJ2-7; D might be TRBD2 (5 bases). The CDR3 totals 14 residues. Trimming pared 0 bases from V and 6 bases from J, leaving 13 bases between. Looked up from germline, CDR1 is SGHRS and CDR2 is YFSETQ.

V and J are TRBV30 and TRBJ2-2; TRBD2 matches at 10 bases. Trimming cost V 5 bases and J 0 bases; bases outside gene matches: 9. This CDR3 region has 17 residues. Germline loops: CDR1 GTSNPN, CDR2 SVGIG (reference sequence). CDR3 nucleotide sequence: TGTGCCTGGGAGAGACTAGCGGGTTTCGCGAACACCGGGGAGCTGTTTTTT. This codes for CAWERLAGFANTGELFF.

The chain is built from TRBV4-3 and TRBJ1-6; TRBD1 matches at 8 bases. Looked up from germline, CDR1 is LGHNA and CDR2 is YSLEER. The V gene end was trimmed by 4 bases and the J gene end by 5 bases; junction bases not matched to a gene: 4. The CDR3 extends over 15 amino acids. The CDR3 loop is CASSPGQGNNSPLHF. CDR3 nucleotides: TGCGCCAGCAGCCCCGGACAGGGCAATAATTCACCCCTCCACTTT.

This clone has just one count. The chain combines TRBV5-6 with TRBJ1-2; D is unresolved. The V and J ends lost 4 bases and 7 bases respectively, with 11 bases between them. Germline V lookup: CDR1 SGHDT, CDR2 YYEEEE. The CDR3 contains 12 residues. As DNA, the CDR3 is TGTGCCAGCAGCCTGCCAAGGAGTGGCTACACCTTC. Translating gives CASSLPRSGYTF.

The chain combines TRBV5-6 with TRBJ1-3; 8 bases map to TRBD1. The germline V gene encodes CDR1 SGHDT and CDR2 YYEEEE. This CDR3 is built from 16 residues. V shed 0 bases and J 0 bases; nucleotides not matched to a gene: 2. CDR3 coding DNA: TGTGCCAGCAGCTTGGGGACAGGGAGCTCTGGAAACACCATATATTTT. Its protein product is CASSLGTGSSGNTIYF.

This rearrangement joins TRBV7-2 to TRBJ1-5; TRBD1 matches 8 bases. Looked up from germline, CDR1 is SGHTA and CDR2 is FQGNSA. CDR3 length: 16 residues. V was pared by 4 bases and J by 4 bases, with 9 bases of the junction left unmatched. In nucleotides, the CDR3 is TGTGCCAGCAGCTCGAGGAACAGGGGGACGAATCAGCCCCAGCATTTT. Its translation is CASSSRNRGTNQPQHF.

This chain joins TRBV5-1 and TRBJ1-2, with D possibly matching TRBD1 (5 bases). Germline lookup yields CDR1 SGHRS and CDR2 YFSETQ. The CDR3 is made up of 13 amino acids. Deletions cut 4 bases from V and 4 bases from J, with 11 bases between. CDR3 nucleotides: TGCGCCAGCAGCCCGTCCCAGGGCTATGGCTACACCTTC. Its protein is CASSPSQGYGYTF.

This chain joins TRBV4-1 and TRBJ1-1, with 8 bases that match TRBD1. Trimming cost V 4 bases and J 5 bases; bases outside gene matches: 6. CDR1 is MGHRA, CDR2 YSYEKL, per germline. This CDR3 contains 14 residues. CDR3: CASSRKQGETEAFF. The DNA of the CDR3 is TGCGCCAGCAGCCGGAAACAGGGGGAGACTGAAGCTTTCTTT.

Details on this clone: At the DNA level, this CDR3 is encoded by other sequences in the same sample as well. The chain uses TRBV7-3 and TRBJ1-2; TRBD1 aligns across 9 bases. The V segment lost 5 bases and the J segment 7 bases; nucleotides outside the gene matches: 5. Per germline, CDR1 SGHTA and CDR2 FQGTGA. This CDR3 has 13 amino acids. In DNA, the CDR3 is TGTGCCAGCAGCCCGGACAGGGGAAGTGGCTACACCTTC. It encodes CASSPDRGSGYTF.

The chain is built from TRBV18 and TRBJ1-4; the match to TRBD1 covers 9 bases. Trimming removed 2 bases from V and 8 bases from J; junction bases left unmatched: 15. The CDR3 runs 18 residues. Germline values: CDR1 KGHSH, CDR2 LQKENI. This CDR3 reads CASSPINNRQGGKEKLFF. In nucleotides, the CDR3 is TGTGCCAGCTCACCAATCAATAATCGACAGGGGGGGAAGGAAAAACTGTTTTTT.

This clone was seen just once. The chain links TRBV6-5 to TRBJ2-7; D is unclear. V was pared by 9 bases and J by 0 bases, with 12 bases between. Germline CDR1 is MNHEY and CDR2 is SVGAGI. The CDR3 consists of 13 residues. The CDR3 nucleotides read TGTGCCAGTCTACAGCCGAGCTCCTACGAGCAGTACTTC. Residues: CASLQPSSYEQYF.

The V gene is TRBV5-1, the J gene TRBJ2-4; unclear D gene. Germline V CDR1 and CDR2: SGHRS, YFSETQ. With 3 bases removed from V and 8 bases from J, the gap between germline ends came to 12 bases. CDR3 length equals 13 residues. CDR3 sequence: CASSSPTQDIQYF. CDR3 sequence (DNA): TGCGCCAGCAGCTCCCCAACCCAGGACATTCAGTACTTC.

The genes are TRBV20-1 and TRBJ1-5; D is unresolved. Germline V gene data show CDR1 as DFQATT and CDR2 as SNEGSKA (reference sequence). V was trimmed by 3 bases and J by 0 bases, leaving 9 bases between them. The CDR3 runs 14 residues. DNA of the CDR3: TGCAGTGCTAGTTTACGGTATAGCAATCAGCCCCAGCATTTT. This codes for CSASLRYSNQPQHF.

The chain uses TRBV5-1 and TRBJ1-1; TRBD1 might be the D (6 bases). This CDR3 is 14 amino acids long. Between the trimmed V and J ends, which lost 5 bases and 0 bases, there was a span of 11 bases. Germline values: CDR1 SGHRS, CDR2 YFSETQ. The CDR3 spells CASRATGLNTEAFF. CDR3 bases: TGCGCCAGCAGAGCGACAGGCCTGAACACTGAAGCTTTCTTT. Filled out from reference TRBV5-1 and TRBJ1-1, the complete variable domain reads KAGVTQTPRYLIKTRGQQVTLSCSPISGHRSVSWYQQTPGQGLQFLFEYFSETQRNKGNFPGRFSGRQFSNSRSEMNVSTLELGDSALYLCASRATGLNTEAFFGQGTRLTVV.

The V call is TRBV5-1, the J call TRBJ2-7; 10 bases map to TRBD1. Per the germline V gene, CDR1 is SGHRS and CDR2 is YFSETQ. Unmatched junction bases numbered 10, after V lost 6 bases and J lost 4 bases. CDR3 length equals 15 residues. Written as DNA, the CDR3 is TGCGCCAGCAACGCATGGGACAGGGGTAAATACGAGCAGTACTTC. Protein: CASNAWDRGKYEQYF.

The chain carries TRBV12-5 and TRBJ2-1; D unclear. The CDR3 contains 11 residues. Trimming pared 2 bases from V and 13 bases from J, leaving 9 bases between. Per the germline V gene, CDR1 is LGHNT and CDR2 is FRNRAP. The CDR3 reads CASGLITTQFF. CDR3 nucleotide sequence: TGTGCTAGTGGTTTGATAACAACCCAGTTCTTC. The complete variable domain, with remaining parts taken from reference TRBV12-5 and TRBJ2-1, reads DARVTQTPRHKVTEMGQEVTMRCQPILGHNTVFWYRQTMMQGLELLAYFRNRAPLDDSGMPKDRFSAEMPDATLATLKIQPSEPRDSAVYFCASGLITTQFFGPGTRLTVL.

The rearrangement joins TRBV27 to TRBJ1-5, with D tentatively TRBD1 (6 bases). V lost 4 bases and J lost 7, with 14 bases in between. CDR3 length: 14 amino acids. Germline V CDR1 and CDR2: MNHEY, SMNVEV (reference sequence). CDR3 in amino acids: CASSSQGTGQPQHF. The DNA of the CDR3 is TGTGCCAGCAGTTCACAGGGAACCGGGCAGCCCCAGCATTTT.

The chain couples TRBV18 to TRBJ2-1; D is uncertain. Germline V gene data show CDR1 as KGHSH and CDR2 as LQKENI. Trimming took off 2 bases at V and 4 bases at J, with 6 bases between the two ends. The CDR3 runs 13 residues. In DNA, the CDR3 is TGTGCCAGCTCACCAGACTTGTACAATGAGCAGTTCTTC. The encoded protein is CASSPDLYNEQFF. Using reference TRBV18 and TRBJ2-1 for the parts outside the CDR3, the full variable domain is NAGVMQNPRHLVRRRGQEARLRCSPMKGHSHVYWYRQLPEEGLKFMVYLQKENIIDESGMPKERFSAEFPKEGPSILRIQQVVRGDSAAYFCASSPDLYNEQFFGPGTRLTVL.

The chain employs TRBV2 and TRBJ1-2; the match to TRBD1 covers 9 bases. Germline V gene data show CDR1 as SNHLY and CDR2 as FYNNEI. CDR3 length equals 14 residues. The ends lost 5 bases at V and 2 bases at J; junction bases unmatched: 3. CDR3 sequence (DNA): TGTGCCAGCAGTTCCGGGACAGGGAACTATGGCTACACCTTC. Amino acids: CASSSGTGNYGYTF. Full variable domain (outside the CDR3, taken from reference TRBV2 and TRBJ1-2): EPEVTQTPSHQVTQMGQEVILRCVPISNHLYFYWYRQILGQKVEFLVSFYNNEISEKSEIFDDQFSVERPDGSNFTLKIRSTKLEDSAMYFCASSSGTGNYGYTFGSGTRLTVV.

Here the CDR3 DNA reads TGTGCCAGCAGCGGACAGAAGATGGGCTATGGCTACACCTTC. Amino acid sequence: CASSGQKMGYGYTF. The chain employs TRBV6-6 and TRBJ1-2; a weak D match, TRBD1 (6 bases). CDR1 and CDR2 (germline): MNHNY, SVGAGI (reference sequence). This CDR3 contains 14 residues. Trimming cost V 6 bases and J 4 bases, with 15 bases left between them.

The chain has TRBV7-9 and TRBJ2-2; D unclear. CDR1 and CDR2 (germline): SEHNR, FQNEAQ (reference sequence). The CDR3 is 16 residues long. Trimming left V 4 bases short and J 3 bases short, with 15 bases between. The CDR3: CASSSRRPSDTGELFF. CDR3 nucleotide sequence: TGTGCCAGCAGCTCCCGCCGTCCATCAGACACCGGGGAGCTGTTTTTT. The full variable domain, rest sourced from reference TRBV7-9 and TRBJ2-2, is DTGVSQNPRHKITKRGQNVTFRCDPISEHNRLYWYRQTLGQGPEFLTYFQNEAQLEKSRLLSDRFSAERPKGSFSTLEIQRTEQGDSAMYLCASSSRRPSDTGELFFGEGSRLTVL.

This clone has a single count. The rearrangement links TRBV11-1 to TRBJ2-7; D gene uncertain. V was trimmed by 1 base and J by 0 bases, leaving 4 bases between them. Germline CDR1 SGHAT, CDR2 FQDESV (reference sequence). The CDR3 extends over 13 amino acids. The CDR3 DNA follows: TGTGCCAGCAGCTTAGACACCTCCTACGAGCAGTACTTC. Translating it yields CASSLDTSYEQYF. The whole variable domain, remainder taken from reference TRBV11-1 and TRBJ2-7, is EAEVAQSPRYKITEKSQAVAFWCDPISGHATLYWYRQILGQGPELLVQFQDESVVDDSQLPKDRFSAERLKGVDSTLKIQPAELGDSAMYLCASSLDTSYEQYFGPGTRLTVT.

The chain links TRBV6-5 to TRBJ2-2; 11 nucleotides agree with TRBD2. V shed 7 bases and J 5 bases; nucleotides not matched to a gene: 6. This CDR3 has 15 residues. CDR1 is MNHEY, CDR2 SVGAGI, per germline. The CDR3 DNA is TGTGCCAGCAAGCTAGCGGGAGGTTTGACCGGGGAGCTGTTTTTT. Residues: CASKLAGGLTGELFF.

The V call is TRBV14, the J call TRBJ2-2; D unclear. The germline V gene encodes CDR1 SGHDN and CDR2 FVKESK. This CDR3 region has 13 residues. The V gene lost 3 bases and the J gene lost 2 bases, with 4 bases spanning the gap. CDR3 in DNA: TGTGCCAGCAGCCACAAAAACACCGGGGAGCTGTTTTTT. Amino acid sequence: CASSHKNTGELFF.